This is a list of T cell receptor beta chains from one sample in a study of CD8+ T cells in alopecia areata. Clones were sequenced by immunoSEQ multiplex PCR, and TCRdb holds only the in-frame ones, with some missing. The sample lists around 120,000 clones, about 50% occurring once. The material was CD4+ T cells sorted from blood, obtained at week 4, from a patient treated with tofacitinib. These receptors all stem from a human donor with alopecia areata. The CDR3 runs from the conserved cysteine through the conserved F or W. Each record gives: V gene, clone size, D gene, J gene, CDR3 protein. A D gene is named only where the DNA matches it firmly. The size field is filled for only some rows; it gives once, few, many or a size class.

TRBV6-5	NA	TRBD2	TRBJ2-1	CASSRGISGGAEQFF
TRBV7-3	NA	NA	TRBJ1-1	CASISQDGVGAEAFF
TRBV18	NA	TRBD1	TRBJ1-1	CASSPMGQTDTEAFF
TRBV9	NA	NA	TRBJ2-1	CASSATQLTSYSYNEQFF
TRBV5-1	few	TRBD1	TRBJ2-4	CASRRDPTGLSKNIQYF
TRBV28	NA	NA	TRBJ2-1	CASHRGGGEQFF
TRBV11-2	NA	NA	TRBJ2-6	CASTGTVSSGANVLTF
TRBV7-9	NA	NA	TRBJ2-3	CASSPGQSDTQYF
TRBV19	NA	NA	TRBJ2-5	CASSIFAGKETQYF
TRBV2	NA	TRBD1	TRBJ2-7	CASTQDREPSSYEQYF
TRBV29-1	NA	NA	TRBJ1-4	CSVGYYATNEKLFF
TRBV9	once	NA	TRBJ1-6	CASSAGSGTNSPLHF
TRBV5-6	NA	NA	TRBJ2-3	CASSRGSGVAQYF
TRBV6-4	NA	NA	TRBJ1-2	CASSGGGSGYTF
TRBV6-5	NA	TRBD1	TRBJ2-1	CASRMDRGYNEQFF
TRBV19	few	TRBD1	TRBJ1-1	CASSIDRRTGATKNTEAFF
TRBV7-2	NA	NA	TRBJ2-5	CASSLRTMAQETQYF
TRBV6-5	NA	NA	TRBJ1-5	CASSSQFNQPQHF
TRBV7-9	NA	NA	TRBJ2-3	CASSLMEGTDTQYF
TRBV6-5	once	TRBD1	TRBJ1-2	CASSFQQGDPRGYTF
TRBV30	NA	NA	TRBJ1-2	CAWSLRDIGGYTF